This T cell receptor beta chain was sequenced during a study of cytomegalovirus exposure and HLA in healthy donors. Study-wide background: A later analysis reported the 100 to 150 validation repertoires used the same platform as the roughly 700 first-cohort repertoires.

Produced via immunoSEQ multiplex PCR; TCRdb's table is partial and in-frame only. This table holds about 270,000 clones, approximately 86% found once. On this clone: The antigen is unknown.

Study-wide points: Confirmation was obtained in vitro that three CMV-associated chains are specific for CMV antigens.

This CDR3 contains 11 residues. Trimming stripped 5 bases from V and 4 bases from J, with 4 bases between. Germline V CDR1 and CDR2: SGHRS, YFSETQ. This chain connects TRBV5-1 to TRBJ2-1; D call uncertain. Sequencing was carried out using PBMCs. The TCR was taken from a woman between 18 and 29 years old in good health and CMV-seronegative. The CDR3 nucleotides are TGCGCCAGCAGTGTATACAATGAGCAGTTCTTC. Protein sequence: CASSVYNEQFF.